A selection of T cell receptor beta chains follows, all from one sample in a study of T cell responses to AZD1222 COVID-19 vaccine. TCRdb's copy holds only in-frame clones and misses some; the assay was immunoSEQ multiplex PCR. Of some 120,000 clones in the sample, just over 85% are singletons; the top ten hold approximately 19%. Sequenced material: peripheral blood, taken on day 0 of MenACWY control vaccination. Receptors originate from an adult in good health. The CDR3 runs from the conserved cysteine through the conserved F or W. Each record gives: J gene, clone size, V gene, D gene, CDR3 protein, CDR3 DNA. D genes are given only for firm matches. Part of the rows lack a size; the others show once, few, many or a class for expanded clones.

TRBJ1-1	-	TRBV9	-	CASSVGSAPGGSEAFF	TGTGCCAGCAGCGTAGGTTCGGCCCCGGGAGGTTCTGAAGCTTTCTTT
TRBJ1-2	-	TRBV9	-	CASSVEGWAGEERYGYTF	TGTGCCAGCAGCGTAGAAGGTTGGGCAGGGGAGGAAAGGTATGGCTACACCTTC
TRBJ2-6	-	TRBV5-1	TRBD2	CASSPGGGSGANVLTF	TGCGCCAGCAGCCCCGGGGGGGGCTCTGGGGCCAACGTCCTGACTTTC
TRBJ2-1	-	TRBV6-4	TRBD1	CASSDRYRGNNEQFF	TGTGCCAGCAGTGACCGTTACAGGGGAAACAATGAGCAGTTCTTC
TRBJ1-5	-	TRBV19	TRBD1	CASNHRGKDQPQHF	TGTGCCAGTAATCACAGGGGGAAGGATCAGCCCCAGCATTTT
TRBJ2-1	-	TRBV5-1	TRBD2	CASSISGRRDNEQFF	TGCGCCAGCAGTATTAGCGGGAGGAGGGACAATGAGCAGTTCTTC
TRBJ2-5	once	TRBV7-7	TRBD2	CASSVSGRGETQYF	TGTGCCAGCAGCGTTAGCGGGAGGGGGGAGACCCAGTACTTC
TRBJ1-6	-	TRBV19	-	CASSTREGTYSPLHF	TGTGCCAGTAGTACCCGGGAAGGGACTTATTCACCCCTCCACTTT
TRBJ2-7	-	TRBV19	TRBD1	CATGQGYEQYF	TGTGCCACAGGACAGGGCTACGAGCAGTACTTC
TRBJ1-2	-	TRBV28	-	CASSAGGEYGYTF	TGTGCCAGCTCCGCTGGAGGCGAGTATGGCTACACCTTC
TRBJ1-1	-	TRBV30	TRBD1	CAWSERTGTVNTEAFF	TGTGCCTGGAGCGAAAGAACCGGGACAGTGAACACTGAAGCTTTCTTT
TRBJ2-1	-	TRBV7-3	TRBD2	CASSLGRTSAYNEQFF	TGTGCCAGCAGCCTGGGGAGGACTAGCGCCTACAATGAGCAGTTCTTC
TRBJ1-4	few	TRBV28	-	CASSLPPSREKLFF	TGTGCCAGCAGTTTACCGCCGTCCCGCGAAAAACTGTTTTTT
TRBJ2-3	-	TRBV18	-	CASSPPILGGTDTQYF	TGTGCCAGCTCACCACCGATCCTTGGAGGGACAGATACGCAGTATTTT
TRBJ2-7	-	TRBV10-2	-	CASGPRQTYEQYF	TGCGCCAGCGGTCCCAGACAGACCTACGAGCAGTACTTC
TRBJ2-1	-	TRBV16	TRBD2	CASSQTWPWGGTYNEQFF	TGTGCCAGCAGCCAAACTTGGCCCTGGGGGGGTACCTACAATGAGCAGTTCTTC
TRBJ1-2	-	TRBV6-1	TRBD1	CASSEGVGGGYGYTF	TGTGCCAGCAGTGAAGGGGTAGGGGGCGGCTATGGCTACACCTTC
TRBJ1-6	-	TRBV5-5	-	CASSLEARVRSPLHF	TGTGCCAGCAGCTTGGAGGCCAGGGTGAGATCACCCCTCCACTTT
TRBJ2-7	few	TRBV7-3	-	CASSPPGSNEQYF	TGTGCCAGCAGCCCCCCTGGGAGCAACGAGCAGTACTTC
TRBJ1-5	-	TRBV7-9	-	CASSLGTGFVQPQHF	TGTGCCAGCAGCTTAGGTACAGGGTTTGTTCAGCCCCAGCATTTT
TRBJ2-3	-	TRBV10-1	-	CASSETPGKSRSGDTQYF	TGCGCCAGCAGTGAGACGCCAGGGAAAAGTAGAAGCGGAGATACGCAGTATTTT
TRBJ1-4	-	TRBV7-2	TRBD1	CASSPRQGKEEKLFF	TGTGCCAGCAGCCCACGACAGGGAAAGGAAGAAAAACTGTTTTTT
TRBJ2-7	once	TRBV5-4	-	CAYGGGSEQYF	TGTGCCTATGGGGGCGGGAGCGAGCAGTACTTC
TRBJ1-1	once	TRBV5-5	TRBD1	CASSALQGAVTEAFF	TGTGCCAGCAGCGCCTTACAGGGGGCGGTCACTGAAGCTTTCTTT
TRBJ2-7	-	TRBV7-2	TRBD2	CASSTSGAYEQYF	TGTGCCAGCAGCACTAGCGGAGCCTACGAGCAGTACTTC
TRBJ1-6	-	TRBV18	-	CASSPRGDSNSPLHF	TGTGCCAGCTCACCACGCGGGGATTCTAATTCACCCCTCCACTTT
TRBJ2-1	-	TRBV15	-	CATSRSSREQFF	TGTGCCACCAGCAGATCTTCACGAGAGCAGTTCTTC
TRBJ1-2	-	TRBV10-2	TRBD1	CASSLGQDYGYTF	TGCGCCAGCAGCTTAGGACAGGACTATGGCTACACCTTC
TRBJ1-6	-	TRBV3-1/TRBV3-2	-	CASSQRSHPQSPLHF	TGTGCCAGCAGCCAGAGGTCCCACCCCCAATCACCCCTCCACTTT
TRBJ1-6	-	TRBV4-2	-	CASSQDLGEYNSPLHF	TGTGCCAGCAGCCAAGATTTGGGGGAGTATAATTCACCCCTCCACTTT
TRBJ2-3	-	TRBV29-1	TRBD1	CSVSRDQGAPQYF	TGCAGCGTCAGCCGGGACCAGGGGGCACCGCAGTATTTT
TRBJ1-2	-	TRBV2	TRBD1	CASMAGGIVYGYTF	TGTGCCAGCATGGCAGGGGGCATAGTTTATGGCTACACCTTC
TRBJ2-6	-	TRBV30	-	CAWSSFRRQGNSGANVLTF	TGTGCCTGGAGCTCTTTTCGAAGGCAGGGGAATTCTGGGGCCAACGTCCTGACTTTC
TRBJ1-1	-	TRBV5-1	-	CASIGIGTEAFF	TGCGCCAGCATAGGAATCGGTACTGAAGCTTTCTTT
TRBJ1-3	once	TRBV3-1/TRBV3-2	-	CASSRQGNSGNTIYF	TGTGCCAGCAGCCGCCAGGGGAACTCTGGAAACACCATATATTTT
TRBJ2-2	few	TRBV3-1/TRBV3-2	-	CASSPLWAGGGELFF	TGTGCCAGCAGCCCCCTTTGGGCCGGCGGCGGGGAGCTGTTTTTT
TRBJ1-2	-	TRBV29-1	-	CSVQDNPGLYGYTF	TGCAGCGTTCAGGACAACCCGGGGCTCTATGGCTACACCTTC
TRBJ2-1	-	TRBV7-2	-	CASSLGYYNEQFF	TGTGCCAGCAGCTTAGGCTATTACAATGAGCAGTTCTTC
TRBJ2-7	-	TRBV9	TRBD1	CASSVATGDRDGDEQYF	TGTGCCAGCAGCGTAGCTACGGGGGACAGGGATGGCGACGAGCAGTACTTC
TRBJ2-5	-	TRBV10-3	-	CAIRLDSSTETQYF	TGTGCCATCAGGCTCGACTCCAGTACAGAGACCCAGTACTTC
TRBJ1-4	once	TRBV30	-	CAWSRGIATNEKLFF	TGTGCCTGGAGTCGAGGGATTGCAACTAATGAAAAACTGTTTTTT
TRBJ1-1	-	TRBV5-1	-	CASSLFLGAQFEAFF	TGCGCCAGCAGCTTGTTTCTAGGGGCGCAATTTGAAGCTTTCTTT
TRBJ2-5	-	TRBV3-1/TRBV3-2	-	CASSSVPGGVGETQYF	TGTGCCAGCAGCTCGGTTCCAGGGGGGGTTGGAGAGACCCAGTACTTC